Presented here are 30 T cell receptor beta chains from one specimen sequenced in a study of regulatory T cells in long-lasting Graves disease. The time point is: newly diagnosed GD, antithyroid drugs for less than 3 months. With RNA extracted from PBMCs as input, the TCR library was made. Investigators prepared the TCR beta libraries by applying iRepertoire HTBI primers and Arm-PCR of CDR3 regions. Using its own MiXCR run on the multiplex PCR reads, TCRdb lists one record per CDR3 protein. In the table there are roughly 510,000 distinct CDR3 sequences, 15% to 20% of which are singletons. In addition, the sample was reused for a study of T cells in Graves' hyperthyroidism and ophthalmopathy.

Specimen: peripheral blood mononuclear cells (PBMCs), collected at new diagnosis, from a patient treated with antithyroid drugs. The receptors here all came from a man younger than 35 with Graves disease.

The table lists this clonotype with many counts. The chain is built from TRBV28 and TRBJ2-3; TRBD1 agrees at 7 bases. The ends lost 8 bases at V and 2 bases at J; junction bases unmatched: 4. This CDR3 contains 13 residues. CDR1 and CDR2 from the germline V gene are MDHEN and SYDVKM. The CDR3 sequence is CASLGTVTDTQYF. The CDR3, as DNA: TGTGCCAGCCTCGGGACAGTCACAGATACGCAGTATTTT.

This clonotype was found many times. This chain links TRBV19 with TRBJ1-1; TRBD1 agrees at 10 bases. Per germline, CDR1 LNHDA and CDR2 SQIVND (reference sequence). This CDR3 spans 15 amino acids. J lost 1 base, V lost 3 bases, and 2 bases had no gene match. The CDR3: CASSIWDRGNTEAFF. The CDR3 region has the DNA TGTGCCAGTAGTATCTGGGACAGGGGGAACACTGAAGCTTTCTTT.

This clonotype was found many times. The V and J genes are TRBV3-1 and TRBJ2-1, with 8 nucleotides matching TRBD1. The germline V gene has CDR1 LGHDT and CDR2 YNNKEL (reference sequence). V shed 6 bases and J 1 base; nucleotides not matched to a gene: 5. This CDR3 is built from 15 residues. The CDR3 region is CASSKQGASYNEQFF. In nucleotides, the CDR3 is TGTGCCAGCAGTAAGCAGGGGGCTTCCTACAATGAGCAGTTCTTC.

In the case of this clonotype: A read error is possible here, since a much larger clone lies one base away. Because the CDR3 is missing its conserved closing phenylalanine or tryptophan, this is likely a read error. The rearrangement joins TRBV3-1 to TRBJ1-1; possibly TRBD1 for D (5 bases). Germline V gene lookup returns CDR1 LGHDT and CDR2 YNNKEL (reference sequence). The CDR3 covers 15 residues. V was clipped by 4 bases and J by 0 bases, with 12 bases between them. In DNA, the CDR3 is TGTGCCAGCAGCCCCCGCACAGGTTTGAACACTGAAGCTTTCTCT. As protein: CASSPRTGLNTEAFS.

V gene TRBV9 combines with J gene TRBJ2-1; D tentatively reads TRBD1 or TRBD2 (6 bases each). The V end lost 0 bases, the J end lost 5 bases, and 9 bases lay between the germline ends. This CDR3 is 14 amino acids long. Germline loops: CDR1 SGDLS, CDR2 YYNGEE. CDR3 amino acids: CASSVGGGNNEQFF. The CDR3 region has the DNA TGTGCCAGCAGCGTAGGAGGGGGGAACAATGAGCAGTTCTTC.

Ten or more counts support this clonotype. V usage is TRBV27 and J usage is TRBJ2-1; 7 positions match TRBD2. With V trimmed by 2 bases and J by 4 bases, 11 bases remained unmatched. Germline V gene sequence: CDR1 MNHEY, CDR2 SMNVEV (reference sequence). The CDR3 has 17 amino acids. This CDR3 reads CASSLGGGTGAYNEQFF. The DNA for the CDR3 is TGTGCCAGCAGTTTAGGGGGGGGGACGGGAGCTTACAATGAGCAGTTCTTC.

Only a few counts were recorded for this clonotype. The chain is built from TRBV5-1 and TRBJ2-7; 12 nucleotides agree with TRBD2. The CDR3 extends over 16 amino acids. Trimming removed 0 bases from V and 2 bases from J; junction bases left unmatched: 3. Germline V gene lookup returns CDR1 SGHRS and CDR2 YFSETQ. This CDR3 reads CASSLGPSGRAYEQYF. CDR3 DNA: TGCGCCAGCAGCTTGGGTCCTAGCGGGAGGGCCTACGAGCAGTACTTC.

This clonotype showed up many times. The J gene is TRBJ2-7, the V gene TRBV20-1; 7 positions agree with TRBD2. After removal of 4 bases from V and 2 bases from J, the junction contained 8 bases not matched to a gene. CDR1 is DFQATT and CDR2 is SNEGSKA in the germline V gene (reference sequence). The CDR3 spans 14 residues. CDR3 loop: CSATRAGSTYEQYF. In DNA, the CDR3 is TGCAGTGCTACCCGAGCGGGGTCGACCTACGAGCAGTACTTC.

V usage is TRBV27 and J usage is TRBJ1-1; TRBD1 is a possible D gene (5 bases). V was cut by 5 bases and J by 3 bases, with 16 bases left in between. CDR3 size: 15 residues. The germline gives CDR1 MNHEY, CDR2 SMNVEV (reference sequence). CDR3 protein: CASSAYRTLDTEAFF. The DNA for the CDR3 is TGTGCCAGCAGTGCATACAGGACCCTGGACACTGAAGCTTTCTTT.

There are many counts of this clonotype. The chain couples TRBV28 to TRBJ2-3; tentatively, D is TRBD1 (6 bases). There are 15 residues in the CDR3. Trimming cost V 5 bases and J 9 bases, with 21 bases left between them. The germline V gene encodes CDR1 MDHEN and CDR2 SYDVKM. CDR3 sequence: CASSGTGTSPRTQYF. DNA of the CDR3: TGTGCCAGCAGTGGCACCGGGACAAGCCCCCGGACGCAGTATTTT.

This clonotype showed up just a few times. The rearrangement uses TRBV20-1 and TRBJ2-7; D unclear. There are 12 residues in the CDR3. Germline CDR1 reads DFQATT; CDR2 reads SNEGSKA (reference sequence). Trimming shortened V by 7 bases and J by 5 bases, and 15 bases separated the two germline ends. The CDR3 is CSVAGARDEQYF. CDR3 coding DNA: TGCAGTGTGGCAGGAGCTAGGGACGAGCAGTACTTC.

This clonotype was seen ten or more times. The chain employs TRBV7-9 and TRBJ2-3; 13 bases map to TRBD2. This CDR3 is built from 16 residues. The junction had 6 bases not matched to a gene; V was cut back by 5 bases and J by 4 bases. Per germline, CDR1 SEHNR and CDR2 FQNEAQ (reference sequence). CDR3 loop: CASSQRTSGSSDTQYF. The CDR3 bases are TGTGCCAGCAGCCAAAGGACTAGCGGGAGTTCAGATACGCAGTATTTT.

This clonotype was detected only a few times. The CDR3 spells CASSLGSGGELFF. The DNA for the CDR3 is TGTGCCAGCAGCTTAGGGTCCGGCGGGGAGCTGTTTTTT. The V call is TRBV11-2, the J call TRBJ2-2, with D hard to call. V was clipped by 1 base and J by 7 bases, with 7 bases between them. CDR1 is SGHAT and CDR2 is FQNNGV in the germline V gene. CDR3 length: 13 residues.

V usage is TRBV19 and J usage is TRBJ1-2; possible D gene TRBD1, 5 bases. This CDR3 is built from 13 residues. Looked up from germline, CDR1 is LNHDA and CDR2 is SQIVND (reference sequence). Trimming shortened V by 7 bases and J by 8 bases, and 17 bases separated the two germline ends. CDR3 DNA: TGTGCCAGTACCGGGACGCCACTTCGGGGCTACACCTTC. This encodes CASTGTPLRGYTF. The variable domain in full, completed from reference TRBV19 and TRBJ1-2, reads DGGITQSPKYLFRKEGQNVTLSCEQNLNHDAMYWYRQDPGQGLRLIYYSQIVNDFQKGDIAEGYSVSREKKESFPLTVTSAQKNPTAFYLCASTGTPLRGYTFGSGTRLTVV.

To note about this clonotype: This may stem from a read error, because a much larger clone lies one nucleotide away. This chain joins TRBV10-3 and TRBJ2-2; D unresolved. The CDR3 is 11 residues long. V lost 6 bases and J lost 7, with 6 bases in between. Germline-derived CDR1 and CDR2 are ENHRY and SYGVKD. CDR3 sequence reads: CAISSGGELFF. The CDR3 DNA reads as TGTGCCATCAGCTCCGGCGGGGAGCTGTTTTTT.

This clonotype was seen more than once but under ten times. The rearrangement joins TRBV7-3 to TRBJ2-7, with TRBD1 as a possible D gene (5 bases). The germline V and J ends were trimmed by 0 bases and 5 bases, with 8 bases remaining between them. Looked up from germline, CDR1 is SGHTA and CDR2 is FQGTGA. The CDR3 has 13 residues. CDR3 coding DNA: TGTGCCAGCAGCTTAACTTGGGGCGACGAGCAGTACTTC. This gives the protein CASSLTWGDEQYF.

This clonotype was detected only a few times. The chain combines TRBV10-1 with TRBJ2-3; a possible D gene is TRBD2 (5 bases). The length of the CDR3 is 16 residues. The ends were cut back, 2 bases at V and 4 bases at J, with 16 bases in the middle. Looked up from germline, CDR1 is WNHNN and CDR2 is SYGVQD (reference sequence). The CDR3 reads CASSEITGRYADTQYF. The CDR3 nucleotides are TGCGCCAGCAGTGAGATTACGGGGAGATACGCAGATACGCAGTATTTT.

At least ten counts were recorded for this clonotype. CDR3 sequence: CASSRGSGAQTGELFF. The CDR3 region has the DNA TGTGCCAGCAGTAGAGGGTCGGGGGCGCAGACCGGGGAGCTGTTTTTT. This sequence joins TRBV12-3 or TRBV12-4 and TRBJ2-2; the D gene could be TRBD1 or TRBD2 (6 bases each). Trimming removed 5 bases from V and 5 bases from J, with 18 bases in between. This CDR3 contains 16 residues.

At least ten counts were recorded for this clonotype. The genes are TRBV28 and TRBJ1-5; D gene uncertain. V dropped 3 bases and J dropped 3 bases, with 9 bases sitting between them. In germline, CDR1 is MDHEN, CDR2 SYDVKM. The CDR3 consists of 14 residues. The CDR3 nucleotides read TGTGCCAGCAGTTTTCAGAGATACAATCAGCCCCAGCATTTT. Translated: CASSFQRYNQPQHF.

This clonotype was detected a few times. This chain connects TRBV6-5 to TRBJ2-7; D perhaps matches TRBD1 (6 bases). The CDR3 length is 15 residues. CDR1 MNHEY and CDR2 SVGAGI come from the germline V gene. The V end was cut by 2 bases, the J end by 0 bases, with 11 bases between. The CDR3 region is CASSYGKDSSYEQYF. DNA for the CDR3: TGTGCCAGCAGTTACGGAAAGGACAGCTCCTACGAGCAGTACTTC.

Note on this clonotype: One junction end does not reproduce the germline sequence, and a read error may be involved. The V and J genes are TRBV7-9 and TRBJ1-2; a weak D match, TRBD1 (6 bases). The CDR3 extends over 14 amino acids. The germline CDR1 and CDR2 sequences are SEHNR and FQNEAQ (reference sequence). The CDR3 DNA follows: TGTGTCAGCAGCTTAGGGGGATACAACTATGGCTACACCTTC. Residues: CVSSLGGYNYGYTF.

This clonotype has at least ten counts. The rearrangement joins TRBV12-3 or TRBV12-4 to TRBJ2-1, with D perhaps TRBD1 or TRBD2 (5 bases each). The CDR3 consists of 14 residues. V shed 7 bases and J shed 7 bases, with 17 bases lying between them. The CDR3 region has the DNA TGTGCCAGCACCCCCAGGGACCGGTGGAATGAGCAGTTCTTC. It codes for CASTPRDRWNEQFF.

This clonotype has at least ten counts. This chain connects TRBV2 to TRBJ2-5, with D hard to call. The germline V gene encodes CDR1 SNHLY and CDR2 FYNNEI. V was pared by 6 bases and J by 3 bases, with 8 bases between. CDR3 length: 12 amino acids. CDR3 nucleotide sequence: TGTGCCAGCAGCCGCAGCGAAGAGACCCAGTACTTC. This sequence encodes CASSRSEETQYF.

Points on this clonotype: Possible read error: a much larger clone is one base away. The J gene is TRBJ2-1, the V gene TRBV11-2; D assignment may be TRBD1 or TRBD2 (5 bases each). The V and J ends lost 5 bases and 9 bases respectively, with 8 bases between them. The CDR3 length is 11 residues. CDR1 SGHAT and CDR2 FQNNGV come from the germline V gene. Here the CDR3 reads CASSRGVEQFF. The DNA of the CDR3 is TGTGCCAGCAGCCGAGGGGTTGAGCAGTTCTTC.

This clonotype has ten or more counts. The chain is built from TRBV28 and TRBJ1-3; D might be TRBD1 (6 bases). The CDR3 has 15 residues. The V gene lost 4 bases and the J gene lost 0 bases, with 10 bases spanning the gap. Germline CDR1 reads MDHEN; CDR2 reads SYDVKM. The CDR3 nucleotides read TGTGCCAGCAGTTCGACAGGCCTCTCTGGAAACACCATATATTTT. As protein: CASSSTGLSGNTIYF.

This clonotype was picked up many times. The V and J genes are TRBV28 and TRBJ1-1; no clear D. V gave up 7 bases and J gave up 7 bases, with 10 bases separating them. There are 11 residues in the CDR3. The germline V gene encodes CDR1 MDHEN and CDR2 SYDVKM. The DNA for the CDR3 is TGTGCCAGCACCTCCCATTTTGAAGCTTTCTTT. It is translated as CASTSHFEAFF.

The chain carries TRBV6-1 and TRBJ2-5, with D perhaps matching TRBD2 (6 bases). The CDR3 runs to 13 residues. Germline V gene lookup returns CDR1 MNHNS and CDR2 SASEGT. Trimming left V 6 bases short and J 3 bases short, with 11 bases between. The CDR3 is CASRRGGKETQYF. CDR3 sequence (DNA): TGTGCCAGCAGAAGGGGAGGAAAAGAGACCCAGTACTTC.

This clonotype was observed at least ten times. This chain links TRBV28 with TRBJ2-1; the D gene could be TRBD1 or TRBD2 (6 bases each). CDR3 length: 15 amino acids. Germline V CDR1 and CDR2: MDHEN, SYDVKM. V lost 3 bases and J 3 bases, leaving 12 bases between the germline ends. CDR3 loop: CASSFSGALYNEQFF. CDR3 nucleotide sequence: TGTGCCAGCAGTTTTTCGGGGGCCCTCTACAATGAGCAGTTCTTC.

This clonotype was recorded many times. This chain uses TRBV5-1 with TRBJ2-1, with D perhaps being TRBD1 or TRBD2 (6 bases each). Germline CDR1 SGHRS, CDR2 YFSETQ. V lost 4 bases and J lost 0, with 17 bases in between. This CDR3 is 17 amino acids long. The CDR3 DNA is TGCGCCAGCAGCGGGACGGACAGCGGGCGCTCCTACAATGAGCAGTTCTTC. Encoded protein: CASSGTDSGRSYNEQFF.

This clonotype was counted between two and nine times. The chain is built from TRBV27 and TRBJ1-6; TRBD1 agrees at 10 bases. The germline V gene encodes CDR1 MNHEY and CDR2 SMNVEV (reference sequence). V trimming: 2 bases; J trimming: 5 bases; junction bases outside the gene matches: 3. The CDR3 loop spans 16 amino acids. The CDR3 sequence: CASSLQGTGDNSPLHF. The CDR3 DNA sequence: TGTGCCAGCAGTTTACAAGGGACAGGGGATAATTCACCCCTCCACTTT.